The clone carrying this TCR beta chain turned up a few times. This entry is derived from a study of regulatory T cells in long-lasting Graves disease. V gave up 5 bases and J gave up 2 bases, with 12 bases separating them. This CDR3 comprises 15 residues. Per germline, CDR1 KGHDR and CDR2 SFDVKD. Regarding time point: persistent/refractory GD, antithyroid drugs over 5 years with positive TRAb. The TCR library used RNA extracted from PBMCs. In building TCR beta libraries, iRepertoire HTBI primers were used together with Arm-PCR of CDR3 regions. TCRdb re-analysed the multiplex PCR reads in MiXCR, keeping a single row per CDR3 protein. The sample has approximately 400,000 distinct CDR3 sequences, approximately 23% seen once; the top ten hold around 30%.

This TCR was recovered from a woman in her forties with Graves disease. The specimen was peripheral blood mononuclear cells (PBMCs), collected when the disease was refractory, from a patient treated with antithyroid drugs. The rearrangement links TRBV24-1 to TRBJ1-5; no firm D call. Written as DNA, the CDR3 is TGTGCCACCAGTGGAGGAGGACTTGGCAATCAGCCCCAGCATTTT. Translation: CATSGGGLGNQPQHF.